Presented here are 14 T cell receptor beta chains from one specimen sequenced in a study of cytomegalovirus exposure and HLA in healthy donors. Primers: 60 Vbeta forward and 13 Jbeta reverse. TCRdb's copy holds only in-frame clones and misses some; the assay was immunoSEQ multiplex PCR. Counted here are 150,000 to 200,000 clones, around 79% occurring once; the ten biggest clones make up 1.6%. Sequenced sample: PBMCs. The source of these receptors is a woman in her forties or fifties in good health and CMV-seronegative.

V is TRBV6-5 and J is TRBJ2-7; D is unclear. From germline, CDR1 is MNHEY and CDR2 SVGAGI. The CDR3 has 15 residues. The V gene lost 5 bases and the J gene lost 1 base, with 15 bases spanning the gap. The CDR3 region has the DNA TGTGCCAGCAGTAACCGGTCTCCAGGATCCTACGAGCAGTACTTC. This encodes CASSNRSPGSYEQYF.

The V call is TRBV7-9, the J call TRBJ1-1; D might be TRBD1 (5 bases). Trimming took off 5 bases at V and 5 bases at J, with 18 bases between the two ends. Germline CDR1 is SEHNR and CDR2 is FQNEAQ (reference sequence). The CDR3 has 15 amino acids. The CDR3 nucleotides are TGTGCCAGCAGCCCCTCCCTCGGGGGGGGGACTGAAGCTTTCTTT. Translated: CASSPSLGGGTEAFF.

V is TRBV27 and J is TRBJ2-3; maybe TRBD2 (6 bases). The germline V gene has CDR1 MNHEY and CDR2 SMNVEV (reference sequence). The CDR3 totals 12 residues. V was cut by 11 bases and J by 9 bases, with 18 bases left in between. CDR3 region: CASERPRGTQYF. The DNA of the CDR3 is TGTGCCTCCGAGCGGCCCCGGGGGACGCAGTATTTT.

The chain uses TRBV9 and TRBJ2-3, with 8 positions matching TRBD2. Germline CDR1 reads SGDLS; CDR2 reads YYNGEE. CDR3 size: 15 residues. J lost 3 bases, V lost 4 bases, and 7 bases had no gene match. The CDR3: CASSSSGRDTDTQYF. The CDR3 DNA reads TGTGCCAGCAGCTCATCCGGGAGGGATACAGATACGCAGTATTTT. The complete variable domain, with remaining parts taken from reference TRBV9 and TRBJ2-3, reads DSGVTQTPKHLITATGQRVTLRCSPRSGDLSVYWYQQSLDQGLQFLIQYYNGEERAKGNILERFSAQQFPDLHSELNLSSLELGDSALYFCASSSSGRDTDTQYFGPGTRLTVL.

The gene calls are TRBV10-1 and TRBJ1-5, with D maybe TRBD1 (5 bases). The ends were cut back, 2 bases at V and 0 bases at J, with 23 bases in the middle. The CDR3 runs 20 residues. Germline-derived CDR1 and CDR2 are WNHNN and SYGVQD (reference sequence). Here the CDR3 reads CASSEVLRQHKGDSNQPQHF. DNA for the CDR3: TGCGCCAGCAGTGAGGTTCTTCGACAGCACAAAGGGGATAGCAATCAGCCCCAGCATTTT.

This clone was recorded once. CDR3 region: CASSSRVMETQYF. The CDR3 region has the DNA TGTGCCAGCAGTTCCAGGGTCATGGAGACCCAGTACTTC. The chain has TRBV27 and TRBJ2-5; D is perhaps TRBD1 (5 bases). The germline V gene encodes CDR1 MNHEY and CDR2 SMNVEV (reference sequence). The CDR3 totals 13 residues. Between the trimmed V and J ends, which lost 4 bases and 5 bases, there was a span of 11 bases.

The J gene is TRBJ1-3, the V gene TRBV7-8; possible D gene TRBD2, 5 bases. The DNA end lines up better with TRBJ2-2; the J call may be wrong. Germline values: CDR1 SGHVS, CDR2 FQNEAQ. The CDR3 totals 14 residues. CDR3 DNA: TGTGCCAGCAGCTTGCGACTCCGGGGCGGGGAGCTGTTTTTT. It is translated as CASSLRLRGGELFF.

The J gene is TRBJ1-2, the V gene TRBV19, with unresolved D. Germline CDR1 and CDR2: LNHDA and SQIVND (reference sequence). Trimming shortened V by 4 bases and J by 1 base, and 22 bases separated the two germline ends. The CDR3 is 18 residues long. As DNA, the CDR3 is TGTGCCAGTAGTACTCTCAGGAGTCGAGGAGGGAGTAACTATGGCTACACCTTC. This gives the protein CASSTLRSRGGSNYGYTF.

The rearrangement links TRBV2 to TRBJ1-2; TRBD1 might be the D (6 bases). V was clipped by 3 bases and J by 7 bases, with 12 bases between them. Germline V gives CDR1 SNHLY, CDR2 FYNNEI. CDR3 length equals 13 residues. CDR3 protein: CASSDRGFAGYTF. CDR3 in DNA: TGTGCCAGCAGTGACAGGGGCTTTGCTGGCTACACCTTC. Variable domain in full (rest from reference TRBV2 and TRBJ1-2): EPEVTQTPSHQVTQMGQEVILRCVPISNHLYFYWYRQILGQKVEFLVSFYNNEISEKSEIFDDQFSVERPDGSNFTLKIRSTKLEDSAMYFCASSDRGFAGYTFGSGTRLTVV.

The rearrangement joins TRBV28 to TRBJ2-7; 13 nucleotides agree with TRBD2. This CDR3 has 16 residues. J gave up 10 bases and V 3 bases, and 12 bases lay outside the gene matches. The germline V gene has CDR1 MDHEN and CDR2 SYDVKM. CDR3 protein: CASSLSTSGRAFPQYF. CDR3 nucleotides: TGTGCCAGCAGTTTGAGCACTAGCGGGAGGGCCTTCCCCCAGTACTTC.

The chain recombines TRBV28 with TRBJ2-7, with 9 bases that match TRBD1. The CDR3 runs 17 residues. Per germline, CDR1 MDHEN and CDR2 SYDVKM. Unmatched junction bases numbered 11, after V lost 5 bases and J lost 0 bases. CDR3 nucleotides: TGTGCCAGCAGTACAGTTCCGGGGACAGGGAGCTCCTACGAGCAGTACTTC. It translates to CASSTVPGTGSSYEQYF. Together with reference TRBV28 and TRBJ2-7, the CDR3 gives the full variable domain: DVKVTQSSRYLVKRTGEKVFLECVQDMDHENMFWYRQDPGLGLRLIYFSYDVKMKEKGDIPEGYSVSREKKERFSLILESASTNQTSMYLCASSTVPGTGSSYEQYFGPGTRLTVT.

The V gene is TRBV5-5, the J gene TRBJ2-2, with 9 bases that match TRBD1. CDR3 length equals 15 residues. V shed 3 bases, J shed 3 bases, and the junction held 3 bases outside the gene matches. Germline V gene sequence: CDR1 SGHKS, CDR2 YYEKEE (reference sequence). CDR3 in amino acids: CASSYGQGYTGELFF. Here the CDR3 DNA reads TGTGCCAGCAGCTACGGACAGGGGTACACCGGGGAGCTGTTTTTT.

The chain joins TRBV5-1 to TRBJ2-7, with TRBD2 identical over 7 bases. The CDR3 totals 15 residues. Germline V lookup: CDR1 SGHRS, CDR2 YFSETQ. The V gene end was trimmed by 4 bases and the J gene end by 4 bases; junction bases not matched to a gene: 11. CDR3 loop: CASSRISGTPYEQYF. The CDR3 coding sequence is TGCGCCAGCAGCCGAATAAGCGGGACCCCTTACGAGCAGTACTTC. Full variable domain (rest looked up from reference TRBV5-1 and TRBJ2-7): KAGVTQTPRYLIKTRGQQVTLSCSPISGHRSVSWYQQTPGQGLQFLFEYFSETQRNKGNFPGRFSGRQFSNSRSEMNVSTLELGDSALYLCASSRISGTPYEQYFGPGTRLTVT.

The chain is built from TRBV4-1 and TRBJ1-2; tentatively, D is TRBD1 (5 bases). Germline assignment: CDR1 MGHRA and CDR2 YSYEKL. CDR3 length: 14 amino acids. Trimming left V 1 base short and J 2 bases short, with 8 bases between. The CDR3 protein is CASSQADRNYGYTF. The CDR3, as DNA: TGCGCCAGCAGCCAAGCTGACAGAAACTATGGCTACACCTTC.